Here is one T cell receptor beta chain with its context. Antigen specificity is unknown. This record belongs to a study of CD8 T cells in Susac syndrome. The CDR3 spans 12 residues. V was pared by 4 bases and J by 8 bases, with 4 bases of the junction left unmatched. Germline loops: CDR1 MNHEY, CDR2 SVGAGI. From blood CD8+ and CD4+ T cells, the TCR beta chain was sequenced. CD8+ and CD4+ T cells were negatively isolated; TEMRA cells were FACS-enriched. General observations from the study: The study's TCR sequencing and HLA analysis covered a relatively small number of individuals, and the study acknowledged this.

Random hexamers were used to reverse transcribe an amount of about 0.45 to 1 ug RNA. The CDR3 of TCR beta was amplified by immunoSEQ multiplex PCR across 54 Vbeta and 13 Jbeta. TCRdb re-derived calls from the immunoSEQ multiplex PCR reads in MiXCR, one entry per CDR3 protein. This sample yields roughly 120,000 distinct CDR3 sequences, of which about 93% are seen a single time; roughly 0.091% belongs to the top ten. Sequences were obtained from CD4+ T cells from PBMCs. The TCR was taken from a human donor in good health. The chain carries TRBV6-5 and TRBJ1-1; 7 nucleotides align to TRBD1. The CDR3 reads CASSSRTGEAFF. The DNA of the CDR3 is TGTGCCAGCAGTTCCCGGACAGGCGAAGCTTTCTTT.